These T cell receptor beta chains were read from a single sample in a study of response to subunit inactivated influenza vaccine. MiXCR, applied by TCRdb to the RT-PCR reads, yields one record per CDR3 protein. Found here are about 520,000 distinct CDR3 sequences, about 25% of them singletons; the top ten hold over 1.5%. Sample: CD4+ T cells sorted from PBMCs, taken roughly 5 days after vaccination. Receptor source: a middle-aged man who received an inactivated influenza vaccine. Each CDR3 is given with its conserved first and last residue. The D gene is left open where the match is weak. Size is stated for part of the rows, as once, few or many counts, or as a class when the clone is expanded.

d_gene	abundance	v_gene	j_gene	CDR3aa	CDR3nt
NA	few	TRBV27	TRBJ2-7	CASSQYRDPYEQYF	TGTGCCAGCAGTCAATACAGGGATCCGTACGAGCAGTACTTC
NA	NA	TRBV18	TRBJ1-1	CASSPELSNTEAFF	TGTGCCAGCTCACCAGAACTGAGTAACACTGAAGCTTTCTTT
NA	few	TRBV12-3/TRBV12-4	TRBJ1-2	CASRKVLQGNYGYTF	TGTGCCAGCAGGAAGGTCCTACAGGGAAACTATGGCTACACCTTC
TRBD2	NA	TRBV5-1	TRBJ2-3	CASSRQLAGGATDTQYF	TGCGCCAGCAGCCGCCAACTAGCGGGAGGAGCGACAGATACGCAGTATTTT
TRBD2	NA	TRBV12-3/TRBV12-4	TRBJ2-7	CASSRSGTSYEQYF	TGTGCCAGCAGCCGGAGCGGGACCTCCTACGAGCAGTACTTC
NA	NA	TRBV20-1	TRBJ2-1	CSARDMADDEQFF	TGCAGTGCTAGAGATATGGCGGATGATGAGCAGTTCTTC
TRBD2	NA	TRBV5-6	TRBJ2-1	CARGPGLVGGNEQFF	TGTGCCAGGGGCCCAGGACTAGTAGGCGGGAATGAGCAGTTCTTC
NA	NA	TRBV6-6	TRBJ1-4	CASMGYEKLFF	TGTGCCAGCATGGGGTACGAAAAACTGTTTTTT
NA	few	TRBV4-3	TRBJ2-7	CASSQDSGLLQYF	TGCGCCAGCAGCCAAGATTCCGGTCTGTTGCAGTACTTC
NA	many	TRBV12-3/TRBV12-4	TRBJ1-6	CASSLGGAQFNSPLHF	TGTGCCAGCAGTTTAGGGGGGGCGCAGTTCAATTCACCCCTCCACTTT
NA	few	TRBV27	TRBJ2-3	CASSLRVSTDTQYF	TGTGCCAGCAGTTTAAGAGTTAGCACAGATACGCAGTATTTT
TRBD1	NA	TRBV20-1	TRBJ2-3	CSARDGDRGRRDTQYF	TGCAGTGCTAGAGACGGGGACAGGGGGCGCAGAGATACGCAGTATTTT
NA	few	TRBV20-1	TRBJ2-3	CSARLEADTQYF	TGCAGTGCTAGGCTAGAGGCAGATACGCAGTATTTT
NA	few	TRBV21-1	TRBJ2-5	CASGGTGPPQETQYF	TGTGCCAGCGGGGGAACAGGGCCACCCCAAGAGACCCAGTACTTC
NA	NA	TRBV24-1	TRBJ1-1	CATSSPIPNTEAFF	TGTGCCACCAGTTCCCCGATCCCGAACACTGAAGCTTTCTTT
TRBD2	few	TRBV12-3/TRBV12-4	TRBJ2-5	CASSPLVGGGAQTQYF	TGTGCCAGCAGTCCCCTTGTGGGCGGGGGGGCTCAGACCCAGTACTTC
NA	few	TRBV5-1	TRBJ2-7	CASSFRDWGNEQYF	TGCGCCAGCAGCTTCCGGGACTGGGGGAACGAGCAGTACTTC
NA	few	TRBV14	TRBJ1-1	CASSQSGGPNTEAFF	TGTGCCAGCAGCCAATCTGGGGGCCCGAACACTGAAGCTTTCTTT
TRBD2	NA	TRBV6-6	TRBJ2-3	CASSPLAGAQYF	TGTGCCAGCAGTCCCCTAGCGGGGGCGCAGTATTTT
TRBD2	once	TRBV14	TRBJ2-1	CASSQDSGLAGTQQFF	TGTGCCAGCAGCCAAGATTCGGGACTAGCGGGGACCCAGCAGTTCTTC
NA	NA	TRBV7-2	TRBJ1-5	CASSLARGGQPQHF	TGTGCCAGCAGCTTAGCCAGGGGAGGTCAGCCCCAGCATTTT
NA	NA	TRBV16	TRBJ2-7	CASSQDAGPKRYEQYF	TGTGCCAGCAGCCAAGATGCGGGGCCCAAGCGATACGAGCAGTACTTC
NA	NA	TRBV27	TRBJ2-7	CASSFASSSSEQYF	TGTGCCAGCAGTTTTGCTAGTTCGTCGTCCGAGCAGTACTTC
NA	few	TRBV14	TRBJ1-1	CASSQGMYTEAFF	TGTGCCAGCAGCCAAGGGATGTACACTGAAGCTTTCTTT